This T cell receptor beta chain was identified in a study of response to subunit inactivated influenza vaccine. TCRdb redid the calling of the RT-PCR reads with MiXCR, one entry per CDR3 protein. The repertoire holds just under 550,000 distinct CDR3 sequences, with roughly 23% as singletons. Trimming cost V 1 base and J 2 bases; bases outside gene matches: 6. This CDR3 contains 16 residues. Germline V gene sequence: CDR1 LGHDT, CDR2 YNNKEL (reference sequence). This clonotype was counted at least ten times. Another study also made use of these data, one on T cells expressing NK-cell markers. Per that paper: UMIs were included in TCR beta cDNA generated by 5'RACE template switching. Eight donors were sequenced, of whom seven were HCMV-seropositive, while the remaining one was HCMV-seronegative. Dominant NKG2C+ clonotype frequencies of roughly 1.0-8% of CD8+ T cells were measured in more than five donors. Where a few donors were concerned, these clonotypes also led the CD3+CD56-NKG2C+ fraction. Uncertainty persisted over the HCMV specificity of expanded NKG2C+ T cell clones.

This sequence originates from a man aged 50-59 years who received an inactivated influenza vaccine. V and J are TRBV3-1 and TRBJ2-3; 7 positions agree with TRBD1. The source material was CD4+ T cells sorted from PBMCs, sampled 11 to 12 days after vaccination. CDR3 coding DNA: TGTGCCAGCAGCCAAGGCAGAGGGGGCTACACAGATACGCAGTATTTT. Translating it yields CASSQGRGGYTDTQYF.